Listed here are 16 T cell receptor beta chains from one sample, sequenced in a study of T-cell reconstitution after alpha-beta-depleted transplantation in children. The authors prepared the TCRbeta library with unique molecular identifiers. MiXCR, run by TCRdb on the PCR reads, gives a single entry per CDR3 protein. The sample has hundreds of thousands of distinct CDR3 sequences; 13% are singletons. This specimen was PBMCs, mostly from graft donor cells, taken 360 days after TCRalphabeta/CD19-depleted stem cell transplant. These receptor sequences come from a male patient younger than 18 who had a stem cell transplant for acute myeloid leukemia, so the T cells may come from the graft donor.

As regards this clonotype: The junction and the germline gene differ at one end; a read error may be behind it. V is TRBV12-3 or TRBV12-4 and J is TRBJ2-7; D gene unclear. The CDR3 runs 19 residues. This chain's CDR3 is CASCLGPLLVICRFYEQYF. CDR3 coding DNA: TGTGCCAGCTGTTTAGGGCCCCTTTTAGTGATCTGTCGGTTTTATGAGCAGTACTTC.

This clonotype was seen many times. The CDR3 nucleotides read TGTGCCACCAGCCCGGGACAGGGGGCCCACGAGCAGTACTTC. Its protein is CATSPGQGAHEQYF. The V call is TRBV24-1, the J call TRBJ2-7; 12 nucleotides agree with TRBD1. V gave up 7 bases and J gave up 5 bases; unmatched junction bases: 5. Germline V gene sequence: CDR1 KGHDR, CDR2 SFDVKD. The CDR3 sequence is 14 residues long.

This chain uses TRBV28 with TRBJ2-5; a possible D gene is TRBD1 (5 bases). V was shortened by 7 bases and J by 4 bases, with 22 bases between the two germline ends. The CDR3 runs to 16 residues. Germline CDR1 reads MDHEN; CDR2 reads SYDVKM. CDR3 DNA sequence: TGTGCCAGCAATTTCGATAGGAGCCCAAGGGGAGAGACCCAGTACTTC. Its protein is CASNFDRSPRGETQYF. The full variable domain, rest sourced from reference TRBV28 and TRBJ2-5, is DVKVTQSSRYLVKRTGEKVFLECVQDMDHENMFWYRQDPGLGLRLIYFSYDVKMKEKGDIPEGYSVSREKKERFSLILESASTNQTSMYLCASNFDRSPRGETQYFGPGTRLLVL.

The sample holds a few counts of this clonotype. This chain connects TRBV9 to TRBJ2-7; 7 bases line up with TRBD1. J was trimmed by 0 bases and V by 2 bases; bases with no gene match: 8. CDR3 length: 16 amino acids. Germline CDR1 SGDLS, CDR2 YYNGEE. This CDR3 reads CASSVGTDRNSYEQYF. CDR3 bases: TGTGCCAGCAGCGTGGGGACGGACAGGAACTCCTACGAGCAGTACTTC.

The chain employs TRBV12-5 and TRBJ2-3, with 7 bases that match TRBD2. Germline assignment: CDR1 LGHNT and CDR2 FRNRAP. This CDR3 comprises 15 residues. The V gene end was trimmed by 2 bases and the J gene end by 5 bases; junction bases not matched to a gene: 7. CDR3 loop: CASGLRAGARDTQYF. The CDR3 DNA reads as TGTGCTAGTGGTTTGAGGGCGGGAGCCCGAGATACGCAGTATTTT.

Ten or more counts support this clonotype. This CDR3 reads CASSRGRGMGGEQYF. The CDR3 DNA follows: TGTGCCAGCAGCCGCGGACGGGGTATGGGGGGCGAGCAGTACTTC. This chain uses TRBV3-1 with TRBJ2-7, with D maybe TRBD2 (6 bases). Trimming stripped 4 bases from V and 6 bases from J, with 19 bases between. The CDR3 has 15 residues. The germline V gene encodes CDR1 LGHDT and CDR2 YNNKEL (reference sequence).

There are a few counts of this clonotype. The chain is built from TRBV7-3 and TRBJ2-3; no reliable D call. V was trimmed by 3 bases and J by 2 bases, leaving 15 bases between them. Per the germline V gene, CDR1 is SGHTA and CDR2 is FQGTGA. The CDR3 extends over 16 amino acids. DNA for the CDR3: TGTGCCAGCAGCTTCTCGATACAGAGTTACACAGATACGCAGTATTTT. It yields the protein CASSFSIQSYTDTQYF.

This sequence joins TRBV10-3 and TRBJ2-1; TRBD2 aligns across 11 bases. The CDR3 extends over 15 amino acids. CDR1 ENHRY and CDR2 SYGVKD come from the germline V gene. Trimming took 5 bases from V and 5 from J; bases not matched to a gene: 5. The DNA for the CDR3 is TGTGCCATCAGTCTTCTAGCGGGAGGCCACAATGAGCAGTTCTTC. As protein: CAISLLAGGHNEQFF.

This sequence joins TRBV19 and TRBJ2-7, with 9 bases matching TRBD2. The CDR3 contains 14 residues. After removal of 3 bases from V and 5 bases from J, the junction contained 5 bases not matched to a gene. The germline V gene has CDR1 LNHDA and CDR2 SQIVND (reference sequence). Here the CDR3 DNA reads TGTGCCAGTAGTATCAGCGGGAGGAGCGACGAGCAGTACTTC. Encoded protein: CASSISGRSDEQYF.

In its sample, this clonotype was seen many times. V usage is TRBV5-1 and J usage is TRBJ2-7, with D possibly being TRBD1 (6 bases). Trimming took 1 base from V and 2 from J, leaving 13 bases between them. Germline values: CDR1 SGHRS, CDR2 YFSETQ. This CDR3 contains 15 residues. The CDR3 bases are TGCGCCAGCAGCTTGCCCGAGACAGGCACCTACGAGCAGTACTTC. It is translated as CASSLPETGTYEQYF.

CDR3 sequence: CATSRDWGQGAPGEKLFF. CDR3 DNA sequence: TGTGCCACCAGCAGAGATTGGGGACAGGGGGCGCCGGGAGAAAAACTGTTTTTT. The gene calls are TRBV15 and TRBJ1-4; 12 nucleotides match TRBD1. V lost 0 bases to trimming and J lost 8 bases; unmatched junction nucleotides: 10. This CDR3 has 18 residues. CDR1 is LNHNV, CDR2 YYDKDF, per germline (reference sequence). The full variable domain, with the rest looked up from reference TRBV15 and TRBJ1-4, is DAMVIQNPRYQVTQFGKPVTLSCSQTLNHNVMYWYQQKSSQAPKLLFHYYDKDFNNEADTPDNFQSRRPNTSFCFLDIRSPGLGDTAMYLCATSRDWGQGAPGEKLFFGSGTQLSVL.

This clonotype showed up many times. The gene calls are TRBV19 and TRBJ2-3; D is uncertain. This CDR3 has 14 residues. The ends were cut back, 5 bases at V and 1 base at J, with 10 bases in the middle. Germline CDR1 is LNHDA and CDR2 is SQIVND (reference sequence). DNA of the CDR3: TGTGCCAGTAGTCCCGGCGGAGGCACAGATACGCAGTATTTT. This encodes CASSPGGGTDTQYF. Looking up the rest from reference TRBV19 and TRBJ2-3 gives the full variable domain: DGGITQSPKYLFRKEGQNVTLSCEQNLNHDAMYWYRQDPGQGLRLIYYSQIVNDFQKGDIAEGYSVSREKKESFPLTVTSAQKNPTAFYLCASSPGGGTDTQYFGPGTRLTVL.

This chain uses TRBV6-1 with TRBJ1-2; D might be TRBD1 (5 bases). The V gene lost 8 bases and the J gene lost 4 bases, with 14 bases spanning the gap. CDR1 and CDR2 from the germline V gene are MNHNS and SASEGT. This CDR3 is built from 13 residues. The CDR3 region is CASSGLGTYGYTF. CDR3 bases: TGTGCCAGCTCGGGCCTGGGGACCTATGGCTACACCTTC.

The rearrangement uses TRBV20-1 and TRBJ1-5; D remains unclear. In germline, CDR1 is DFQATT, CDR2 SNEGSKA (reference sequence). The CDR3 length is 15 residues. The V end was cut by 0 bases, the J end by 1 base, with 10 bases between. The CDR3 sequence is CSARDVGLSNQPQHF. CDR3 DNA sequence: TGCAGTGCTAGAGATGTCGGTTTGAGCAATCAGCCCCAGCATTTT.

The CDR3 region has the DNA TGTGCCAGCAGCCAAGATCGACCAGCGGGAAACACCGGGGAGCTGTTTTTT. It encodes CASSQDRPAGNTGELFF. The genes are TRBV4-2 and TRBJ2-2; 7 bases map to TRBD2. The J segment lost 2 bases and the V segment lost 0 bases, leaving 6 bases of the junction unmatched. CDR3 size: 17 residues. The germline CDR1 and CDR2 sequences are LGHNA and YNFKEQ.

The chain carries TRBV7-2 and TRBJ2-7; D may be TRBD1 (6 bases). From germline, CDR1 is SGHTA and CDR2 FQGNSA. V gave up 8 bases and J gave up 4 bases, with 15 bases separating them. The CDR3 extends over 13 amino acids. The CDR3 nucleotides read TGTGCCAGCGTTCTTCAGGGGTCTTACGAGCAGTACTTC. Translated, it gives CASVLQGSYEQYF.